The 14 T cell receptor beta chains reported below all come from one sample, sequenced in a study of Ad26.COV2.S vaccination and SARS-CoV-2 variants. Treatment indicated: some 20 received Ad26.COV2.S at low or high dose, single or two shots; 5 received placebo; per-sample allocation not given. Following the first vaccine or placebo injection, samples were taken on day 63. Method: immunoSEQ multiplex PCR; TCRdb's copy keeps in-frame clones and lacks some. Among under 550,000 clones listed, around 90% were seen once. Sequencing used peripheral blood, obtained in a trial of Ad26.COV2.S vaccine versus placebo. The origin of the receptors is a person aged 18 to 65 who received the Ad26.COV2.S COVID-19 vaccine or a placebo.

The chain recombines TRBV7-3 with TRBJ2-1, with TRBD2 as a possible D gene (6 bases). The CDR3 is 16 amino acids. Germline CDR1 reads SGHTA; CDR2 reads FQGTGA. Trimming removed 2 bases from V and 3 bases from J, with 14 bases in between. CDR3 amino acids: CASSLVSGSHYNEQFF. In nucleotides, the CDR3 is TGTGCCAGCAGCTTAGTTAGCGGCTCGCACTACAATGAGCAGTTCTTC. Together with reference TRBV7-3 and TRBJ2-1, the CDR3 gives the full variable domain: GAGVSQTPSNKVTEKGKYVELRCDPISGHTALYWYRQSLGQGPEFLIYFQGTGAADDSGLPNDRFFAVRPEGSVSTLKIQRTERGDSAVYLCASSLVSGSHYNEQFFGPGTRLTVL.

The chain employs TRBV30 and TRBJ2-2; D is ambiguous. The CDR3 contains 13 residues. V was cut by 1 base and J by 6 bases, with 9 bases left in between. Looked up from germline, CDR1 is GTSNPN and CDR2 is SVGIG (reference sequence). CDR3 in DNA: TGTGCCTGGAGTGCAGAGTTCGCCGGGGAGCTGTTTTTT. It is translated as CAWSAEFAGELFF.

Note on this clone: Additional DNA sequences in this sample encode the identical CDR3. The CDR3 DNA reads as TGTGCCAGCAGCAGGACAGGGTACAATGAGCAGTTCTTC. Protein: CASSRTGYNEQFF. This chain uses TRBV27 with TRBJ2-1; 8 bases are a match to TRBD1. Trimming at V came to 6 bases and at J to 4 bases, leaving 2 bases not matched to a gene. Germline V gives CDR1 MNHEY, CDR2 SMNVEV (reference sequence). The CDR3 consists of 13 residues.

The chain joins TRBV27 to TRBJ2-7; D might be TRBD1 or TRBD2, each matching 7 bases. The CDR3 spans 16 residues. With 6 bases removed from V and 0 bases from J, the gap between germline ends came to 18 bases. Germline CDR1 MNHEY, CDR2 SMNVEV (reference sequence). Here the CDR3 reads CASSSGGTEGSYEQYF. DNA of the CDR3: TGTGCCAGCAGCTCCGGGGGGACAGAGGGCTCCTACGAGCAGTACTTC.

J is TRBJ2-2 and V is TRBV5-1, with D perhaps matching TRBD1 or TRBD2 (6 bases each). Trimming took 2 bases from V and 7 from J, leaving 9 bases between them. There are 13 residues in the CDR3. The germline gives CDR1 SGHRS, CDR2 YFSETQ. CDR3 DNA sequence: TGCGCCAGCAGCTTACAGGGAGGCGGGGAGCTGTTTTTT. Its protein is CASSLQGGGELFF.

The CDR3 spells CAWSLPPGYEQYF. DNA of the CDR3: TGTGCCTGGAGTTTACCACCGGGGTACGAGCAGTACTTC. The rearrangement uses TRBV30 and TRBJ2-7; D might be TRBD2 (5 bases). V was clipped by 2 bases and J by 4 bases, with 12 bases between them. The CDR3 runs 13 residues. The germline gives CDR1 GTSNPN, CDR2 SVGIG (reference sequence).

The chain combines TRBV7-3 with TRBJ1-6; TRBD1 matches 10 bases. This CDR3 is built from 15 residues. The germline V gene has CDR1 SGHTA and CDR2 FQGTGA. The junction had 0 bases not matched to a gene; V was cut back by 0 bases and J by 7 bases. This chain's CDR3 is CASSLTGQGNSPLHF. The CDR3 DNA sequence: TGTGCCAGCAGCTTAACGGGACAGGGGAATTCACCCCTCCACTTT.

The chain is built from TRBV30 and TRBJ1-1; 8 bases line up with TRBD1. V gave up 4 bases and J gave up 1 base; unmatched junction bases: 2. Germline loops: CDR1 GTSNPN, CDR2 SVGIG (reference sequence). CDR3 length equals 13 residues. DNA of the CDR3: TGTGCCTGGAACGACAGGGGGAACACTGAAGCTTTCTTT. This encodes CAWNDRGNTEAFF.

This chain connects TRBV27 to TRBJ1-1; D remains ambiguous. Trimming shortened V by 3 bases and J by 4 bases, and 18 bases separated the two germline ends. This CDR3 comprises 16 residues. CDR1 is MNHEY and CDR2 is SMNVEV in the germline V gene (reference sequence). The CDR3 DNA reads TGTGCCAGCAGTTTCCTTGTGGTCGGGGAAGGCACTGAAGCTTTCTTT. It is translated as CASSFLVVGEGTEAFF.

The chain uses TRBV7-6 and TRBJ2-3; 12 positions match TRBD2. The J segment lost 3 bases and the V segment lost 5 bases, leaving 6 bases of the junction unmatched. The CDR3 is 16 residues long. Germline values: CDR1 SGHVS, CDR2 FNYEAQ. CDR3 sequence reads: CASSQTSGSLTDTQYF. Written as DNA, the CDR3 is TGTGCCAGCAGCCAGACTAGCGGGAGTCTTACAGATACGCAGTATTTT.

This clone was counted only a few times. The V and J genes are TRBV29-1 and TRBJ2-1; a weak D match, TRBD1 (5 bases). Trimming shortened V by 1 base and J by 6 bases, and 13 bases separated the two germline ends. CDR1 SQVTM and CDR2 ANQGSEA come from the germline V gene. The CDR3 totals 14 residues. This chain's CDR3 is CSVEGQGKGNEQFF. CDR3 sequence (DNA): TGCAGCGTTGAAGGGCAGGGAAAGGGCAATGAGCAGTTCTTC.

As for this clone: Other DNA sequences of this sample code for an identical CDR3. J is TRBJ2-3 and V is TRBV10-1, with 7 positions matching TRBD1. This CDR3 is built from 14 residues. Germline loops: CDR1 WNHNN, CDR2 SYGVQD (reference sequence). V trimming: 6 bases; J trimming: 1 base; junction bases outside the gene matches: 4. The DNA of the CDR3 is TGCGCCAGCAGCCGGGACAGCCGCACAGATACGCAGTATTTT. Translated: CASSRDSRTDTQYF.

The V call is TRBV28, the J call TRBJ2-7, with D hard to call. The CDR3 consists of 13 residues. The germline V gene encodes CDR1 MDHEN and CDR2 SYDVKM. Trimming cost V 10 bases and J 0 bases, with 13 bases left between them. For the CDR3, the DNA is TGTGCCATCTCGGAGCCATCCTCCTACGAGCAGTACTTC. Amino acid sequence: CAISEPSSYEQYF.

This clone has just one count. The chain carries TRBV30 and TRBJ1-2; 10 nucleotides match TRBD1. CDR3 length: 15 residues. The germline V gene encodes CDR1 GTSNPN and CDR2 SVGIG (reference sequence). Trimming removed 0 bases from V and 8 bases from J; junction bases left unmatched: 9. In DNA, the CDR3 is TGTGCCTGGAGTGTATATCCCCGGACAGGGGGAGGCTACACCTTC. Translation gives CAWSVYPRTGGGYTF.